The following is a T cell receptor beta chain sequence with its context. The antigen remains unidentified. Germline assignment: CDR1 MNHNS and CDR2 SASEGT. The V and J ends lost 6 bases and 6 bases, in that order; junction bases with no gene match: 5. This CDR3 comprises 14 residues. The table came from immunoSEQ multiplex PCR; TCRdb's copy has only in-frame clones and leaves some out. Here the sample spans tens of thousands of clones, approximately 95% being singletons. The data derive from a study of human thymus T cells. Overall study results and limits: Use of V and J genes seemed skewed within the thymic and blood repertoires.

Donors consisted of healthy Finnish infants (having corrective surgery for congenital heart defects). A roughly 0.45-1 mL peripheral blood aliquot was taken intraoperatively from four of eight donors. All available leukocytes, rather than a set cell count, yielded the blood DNA. The sequenced material came from blood. The genes are TRBV6-1 and TRBJ2-3, with 11 nucleotides matching TRBD1. This receptor was identified in a girl in the first two years of life with a congenital heart defect but otherwise immunologically healthy. The CDR3 region has the DNA TGTGCCAGCAGCCTAGGACAGGGGGCGGATACGCAGTATTTT. Protein: CASSLGQGADTQYF.